This is a list of T cell receptor beta chains from one sample in a study of OX40 agonist ivuxolimab in advanced cancers. TCRdb keeps only in-frame clones here, not all; method: immunoSEQ multiplex PCR. Here the sample spans 84,000 or so clones, 94% being singletons. The starting material was CD4+ or CD8+ T cells sorted from blood, obtained in a trial of the OX40 agonist ivuxolimab. Receptors originate from an adult with an advanced solid tumor such as melanoma, head and neck, liver or kidney cancer. Both conserved end residues are part of each CDR3. Each record gives: CDR3 protein, CDR3 DNA, D gene, J gene, V gene, clone size. The D gene is left open where the match is weak. A clone size is listed for some rows: how often the clone was seen (once, few, many), or a class if it is expanded.

CDR3aa: CASGLGEKLFF
CDR3nt: TGTGCCTCTGGTTTAGGGGAAAAACTGTTTTTT
d_gene: -
j_gene: TRBJ1-4
v_gene: TRBV19
abundance: -

CDR3aa: CASSITGRGNEQFF
CDR3nt: TGTGCCAGCAGTATTACAGGGCGGGGGAATGAGCAGTTCTTC
d_gene: -
j_gene: TRBJ2-1
v_gene: TRBV27
abundance: -

CDR3aa: CASSLAMGGSSYNEQFF
CDR3nt: TGTGCCAGCAGCTTAGCCATGGGCGGGAGCTCCTACAATGAGCAGTTCTTC
d_gene: TRBD2
j_gene: TRBJ2-1
v_gene: TRBV7-9
abundance: -

CDR3aa: CASFSGGEQFF
CDR3nt: TGTGCCAGTTTTAGCGGGGGGGAGCAGTTCTTC
d_gene: TRBD2
j_gene: TRBJ2-1
v_gene: TRBV11-2
abundance: -

CDR3aa: CASSPRSGTGELFF
CDR3nt: TGTGCCAGCAGCCCTCGAAGTGGCACCGGGGAGCTGTTTTTT
d_gene: -
j_gene: TRBJ2-2
v_gene: TRBV2
abundance: medium-sized

CDR3aa: CASSAGTGGSEQYF
CDR3nt: TGTGCCAGCAGCGCCGGGACAGGGGGCAGCGAGCAGTACTTC
d_gene: TRBD1
j_gene: TRBJ2-7
v_gene: TRBV11-3
abundance: -

CDR3aa: CASSLIGTNTGELFF
CDR3nt: TGTGCCAGCAGCTTAATCGGGACGAACACCGGGGAGCTGTTTTTT
d_gene: -
j_gene: TRBJ2-2
v_gene: TRBV7-3
abundance: -

CDR3aa: CASEGPPPGGGSYEQYF
CDR3nt: TGTGCCAGCGAGGGCCCACCACCAGGGGGAGGCTCCTACGAGCAGTACTTC
d_gene: -
j_gene: TRBJ2-7
v_gene: TRBV27
abundance: -

CDR3aa: CASSLGPFSGSRTDTQYF
CDR3nt: TGTGCCAGCAGCTTAGGACCTTTTAGCGGGAGCAGGACAGATACGCAGTATTTT
d_gene: TRBD2
j_gene: TRBJ2-3
v_gene: TRBV7-6
abundance: once

CDR3aa: CASSSGARSYNEQFF
CDR3nt: TGTGCCAGCAGCTCTGGGGCCCGGTCCTACAATGAGCAGTTCTTC
d_gene: -
j_gene: TRBJ2-1
v_gene: TRBV11-3
abundance: -

CDR3aa: CASGLVLAGDEQYF
CDR3nt: TGTGCTAGTGGTTTGGTACTAGCGGGGGACGAGCAGTACTTC
d_gene: TRBD2
j_gene: TRBJ2-7
v_gene: TRBV12-5
abundance: -

CDR3aa: CASSIWGSSNQPQHF
CDR3nt: TGTGCCAGTAGTATTTGGGGGAGCAGCAATCAGCCCCAGCATTTT
d_gene: -
j_gene: TRBJ1-5
v_gene: TRBV19
abundance: many

CDR3aa: CASSRVGGANTGELFF
CDR3nt: TGTGCCAGCAGCCGCGTAGGAGGGGCGAACACCGGGGAGCTGTTTTTT
d_gene: -
j_gene: TRBJ2-2
v_gene: TRBV9
abundance: -

CDR3aa: CASSYAERSSYEQYF
CDR3nt: TGTGCCAGCAGTTACGCAGAAAGGAGCTCCTACGAGCAGTACTTC
d_gene: -
j_gene: TRBJ2-7
v_gene: TRBV6-5
abundance: -

CDR3aa: CASSELGSLYEQYF
CDR3nt: TGTGCCAGCAGTGAATTGGGTTCGCTGTACGAGCAGTACTTC
d_gene: -
j_gene: TRBJ2-7
v_gene: TRBV6-5
abundance: -

CDR3aa: CASSQADRGSEQYF
CDR3nt: TGCGCCAGCAGCCAAGCTGACAGGGGATCCGAGCAGTACTTC
d_gene: TRBD1
j_gene: TRBJ2-7
v_gene: TRBV4-3
abundance: -